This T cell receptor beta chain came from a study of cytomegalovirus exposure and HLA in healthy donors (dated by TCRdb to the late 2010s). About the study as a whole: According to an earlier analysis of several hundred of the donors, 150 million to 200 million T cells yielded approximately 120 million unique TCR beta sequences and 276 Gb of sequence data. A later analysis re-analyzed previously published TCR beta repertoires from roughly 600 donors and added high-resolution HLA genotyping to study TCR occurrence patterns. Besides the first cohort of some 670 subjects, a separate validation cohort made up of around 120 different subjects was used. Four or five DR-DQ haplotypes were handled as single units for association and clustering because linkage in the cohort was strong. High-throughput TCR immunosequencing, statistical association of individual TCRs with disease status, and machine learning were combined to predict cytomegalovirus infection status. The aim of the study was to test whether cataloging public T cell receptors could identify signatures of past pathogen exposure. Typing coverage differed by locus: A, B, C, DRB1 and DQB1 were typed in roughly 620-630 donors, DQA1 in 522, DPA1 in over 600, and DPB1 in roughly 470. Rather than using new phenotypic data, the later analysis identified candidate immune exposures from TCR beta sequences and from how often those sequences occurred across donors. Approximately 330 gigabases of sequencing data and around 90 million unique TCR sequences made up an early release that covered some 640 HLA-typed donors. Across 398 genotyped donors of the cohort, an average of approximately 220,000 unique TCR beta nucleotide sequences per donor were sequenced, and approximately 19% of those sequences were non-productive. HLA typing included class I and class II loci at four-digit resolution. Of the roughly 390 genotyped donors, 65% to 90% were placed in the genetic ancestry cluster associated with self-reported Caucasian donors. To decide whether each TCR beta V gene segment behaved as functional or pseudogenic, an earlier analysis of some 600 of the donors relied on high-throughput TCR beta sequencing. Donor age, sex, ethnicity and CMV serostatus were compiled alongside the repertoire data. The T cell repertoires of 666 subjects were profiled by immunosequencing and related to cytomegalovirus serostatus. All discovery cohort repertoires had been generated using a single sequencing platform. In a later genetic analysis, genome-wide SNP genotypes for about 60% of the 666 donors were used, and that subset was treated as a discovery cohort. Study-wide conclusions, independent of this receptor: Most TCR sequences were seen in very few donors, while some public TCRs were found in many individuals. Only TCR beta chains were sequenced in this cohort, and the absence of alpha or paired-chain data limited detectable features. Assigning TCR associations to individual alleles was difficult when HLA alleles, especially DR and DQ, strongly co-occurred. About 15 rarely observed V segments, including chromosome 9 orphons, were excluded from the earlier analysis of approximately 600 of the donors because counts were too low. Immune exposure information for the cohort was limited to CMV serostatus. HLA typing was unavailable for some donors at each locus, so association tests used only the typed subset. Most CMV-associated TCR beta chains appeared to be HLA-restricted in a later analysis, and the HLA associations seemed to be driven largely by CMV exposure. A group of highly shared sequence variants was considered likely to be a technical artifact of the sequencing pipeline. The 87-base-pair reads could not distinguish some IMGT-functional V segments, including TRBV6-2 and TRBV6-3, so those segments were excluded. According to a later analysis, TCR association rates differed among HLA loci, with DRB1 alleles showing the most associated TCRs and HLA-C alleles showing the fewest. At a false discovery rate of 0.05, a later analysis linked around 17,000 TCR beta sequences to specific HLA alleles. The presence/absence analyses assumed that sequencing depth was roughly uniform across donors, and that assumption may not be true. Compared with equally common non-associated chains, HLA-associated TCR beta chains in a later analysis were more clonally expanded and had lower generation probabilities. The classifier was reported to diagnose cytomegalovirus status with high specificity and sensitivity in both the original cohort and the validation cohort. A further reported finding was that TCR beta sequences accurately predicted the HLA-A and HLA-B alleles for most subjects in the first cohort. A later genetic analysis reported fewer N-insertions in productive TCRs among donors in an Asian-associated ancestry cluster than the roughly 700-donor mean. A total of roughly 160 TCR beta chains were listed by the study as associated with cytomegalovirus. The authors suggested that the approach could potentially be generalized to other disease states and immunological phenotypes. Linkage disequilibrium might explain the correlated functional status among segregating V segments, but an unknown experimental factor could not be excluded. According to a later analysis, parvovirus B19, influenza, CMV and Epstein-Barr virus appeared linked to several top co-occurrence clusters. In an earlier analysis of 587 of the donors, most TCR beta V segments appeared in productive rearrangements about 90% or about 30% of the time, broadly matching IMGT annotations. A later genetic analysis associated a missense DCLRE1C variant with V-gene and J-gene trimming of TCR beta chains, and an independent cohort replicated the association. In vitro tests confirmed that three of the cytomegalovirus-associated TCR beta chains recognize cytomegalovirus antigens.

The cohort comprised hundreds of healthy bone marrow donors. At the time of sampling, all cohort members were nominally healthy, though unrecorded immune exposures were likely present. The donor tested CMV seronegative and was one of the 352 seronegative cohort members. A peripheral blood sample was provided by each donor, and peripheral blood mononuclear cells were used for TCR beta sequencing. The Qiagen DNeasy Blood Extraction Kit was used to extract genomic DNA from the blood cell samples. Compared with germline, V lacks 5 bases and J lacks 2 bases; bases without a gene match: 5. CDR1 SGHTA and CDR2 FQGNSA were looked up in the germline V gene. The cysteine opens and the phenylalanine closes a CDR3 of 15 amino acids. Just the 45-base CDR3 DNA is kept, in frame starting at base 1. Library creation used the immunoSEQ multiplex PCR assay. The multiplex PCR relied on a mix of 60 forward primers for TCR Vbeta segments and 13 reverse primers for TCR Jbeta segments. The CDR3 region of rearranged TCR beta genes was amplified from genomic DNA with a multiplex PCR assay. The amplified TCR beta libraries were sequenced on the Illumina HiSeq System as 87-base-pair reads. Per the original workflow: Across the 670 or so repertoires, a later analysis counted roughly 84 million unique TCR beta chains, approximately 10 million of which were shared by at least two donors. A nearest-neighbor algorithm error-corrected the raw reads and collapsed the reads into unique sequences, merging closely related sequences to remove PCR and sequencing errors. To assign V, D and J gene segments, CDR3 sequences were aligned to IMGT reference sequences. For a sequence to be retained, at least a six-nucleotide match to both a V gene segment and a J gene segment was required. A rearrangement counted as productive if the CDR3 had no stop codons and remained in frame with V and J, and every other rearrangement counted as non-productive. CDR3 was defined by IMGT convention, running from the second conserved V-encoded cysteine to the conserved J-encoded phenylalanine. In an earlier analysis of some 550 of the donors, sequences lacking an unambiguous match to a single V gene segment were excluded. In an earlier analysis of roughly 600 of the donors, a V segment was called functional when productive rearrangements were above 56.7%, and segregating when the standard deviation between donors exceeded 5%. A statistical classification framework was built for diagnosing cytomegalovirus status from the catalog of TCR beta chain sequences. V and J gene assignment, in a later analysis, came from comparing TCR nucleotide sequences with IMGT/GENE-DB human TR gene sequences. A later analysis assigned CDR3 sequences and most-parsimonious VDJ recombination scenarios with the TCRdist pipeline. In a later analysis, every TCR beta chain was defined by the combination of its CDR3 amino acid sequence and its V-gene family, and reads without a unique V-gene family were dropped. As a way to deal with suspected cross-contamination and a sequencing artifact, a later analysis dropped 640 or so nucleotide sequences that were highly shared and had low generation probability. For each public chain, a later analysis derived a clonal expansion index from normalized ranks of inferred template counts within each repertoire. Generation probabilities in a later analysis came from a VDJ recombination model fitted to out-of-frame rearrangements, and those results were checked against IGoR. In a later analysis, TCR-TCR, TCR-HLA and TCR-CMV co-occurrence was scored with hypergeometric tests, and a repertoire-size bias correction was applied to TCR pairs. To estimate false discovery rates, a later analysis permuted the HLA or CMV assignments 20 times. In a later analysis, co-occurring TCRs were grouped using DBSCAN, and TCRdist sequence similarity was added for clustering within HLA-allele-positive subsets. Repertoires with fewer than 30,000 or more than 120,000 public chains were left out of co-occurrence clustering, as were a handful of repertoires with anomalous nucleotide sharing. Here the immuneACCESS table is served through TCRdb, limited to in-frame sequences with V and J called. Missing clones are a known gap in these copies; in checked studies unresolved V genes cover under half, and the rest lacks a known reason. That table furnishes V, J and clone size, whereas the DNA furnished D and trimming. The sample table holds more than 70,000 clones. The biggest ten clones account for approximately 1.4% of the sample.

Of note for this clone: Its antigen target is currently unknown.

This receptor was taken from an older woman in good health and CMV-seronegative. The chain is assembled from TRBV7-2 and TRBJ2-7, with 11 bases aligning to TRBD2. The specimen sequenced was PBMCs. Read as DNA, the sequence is TGTGCCAGCAGCCGGCTACTAGCGGGAGCCTACGAGCAGTACTTC. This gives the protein CASSRLLAGAYEQYF.